The 18 T cell receptor beta chains given below trace back to one sample, sequenced in a study of blood T cells in healthy people across ages. Together with a sample-barcoded 5' primer, a J-beta primer mix was included in a second PCR lasting about 7 to 11 cycles. One entry per CDR3 protein results from TCRdb running MiXCR on the 5' RACE reads. The sample includes roughly 1,800,000 distinct CDR3 sequences, around half seen only once; the top ten take approximately 2.1%. The sequenced sample was blood. These receptor sequences come from a woman aged 35 to 49 in good health.

The rearrangement joins TRBV6-2 or TRBV6-3 to TRBJ2-7; D tentatively fits TRBD1 or TRBD2 (5 bases each). Germline CDR1 reads MNHEY; CDR2 reads SVGEGT. With 8 bases removed from V and 2 bases from J, the gap between germline ends came to 16 bases. The length of the CDR3 is 14 residues. CDR3 DNA sequence: TGTGCCAGCCGAATCGGGACGGGGACCTACGAGCAGTACTTC. It codes for CASRIGTGTYEQYF.

The chain uses TRBV12-3 or TRBV12-4 and TRBJ1-2, with TRBD1 matching 7 bases. Unmatched junction bases numbered 10, after V lost 6 bases and J lost 6 bases. This CDR3 has 14 residues. The CDR3 region has the DNA TGTGCCAGCAGATCCCGGGACAGACACGATGGCTACACCTTC. It translates to CASRSRDRHDGYTF.

This clonotype was counted only a few times. V and J are TRBV12-3 or TRBV12-4 and TRBJ2-6; 8 positions match TRBD1. CDR3 length: 17 residues. Trimming cost V 5 bases and J 0 bases; bases outside gene matches: 6. CDR3 residues: CASSAPGQDSGANVLTF. Here the CDR3 DNA reads TGTGCCAGCAGTGCACCGGGACAGGACTCTGGGGCCAACGTCCTGACTTTC.

The chain joins TRBV5-5 to TRBJ1-2; D might be TRBD1 (6 bases). Germline assignment: CDR1 SGHKS and CDR2 YYEKEE (reference sequence). V was shortened by 6 bases and J by 2 bases, with 20 bases between the two germline ends. The CDR3 covers 16 residues. The CDR3, as DNA: TGTGCCAGCATCAGGGGAGCGCGGGGGCCAAACTATGGCTACACCTTC. Protein product: CASIRGARGPNYGYTF.

V usage is TRBV28 and J usage is TRBJ1-1; D might be TRBD1 (5 bases). CDR3 length: 17 amino acids. Looked up from germline, CDR1 is MDHEN and CDR2 is SYDVKM. Trimming removed 2 bases from V and 0 bases from J, with 16 bases in between. The CDR3 protein is CASSLGGGRQLNTEAFF. The CDR3 bases are TGTGCCAGCAGTTTAGGTGGGGGGAGACAGTTGAACACTGAAGCTTTCTTT.

This chain joins TRBV5-1 and TRBJ2-7; the D is unclear. The J call is in doubt because the DNA end fits TRBJ2-5 better. The CDR3 is made up of 14 amino acids. Germline assignment: CDR1 SGHRS and CDR2 YFSETQ. Here the CDR3 reads CASSLGPVSGTQYF. The CDR3 DNA is TGCGCCAGCAGCTTGGGTCCAGTGTCAGGGACCCAGTACTTC.

For this clonotype: One end of the junction varies from germline; a read error may be responsible. The rearrangement uses TRBV12-3 or TRBV12-4 and TRBJ1-5, with 8 bases aligning to TRBD1. CDR3 size: 14 residues. CDR3 in DNA: TGTGCCAGCAGCCGGACAGGGACAAATCAGCCCCTGCATTTT. Translated, it gives CASSRTGTNQPLHF.

The gene calls are TRBV20-1 and TRBJ2-3; 12 nucleotides match TRBD2. Per the germline V gene, CDR1 is DFQATT and CDR2 is SNEGSKA (reference sequence). After removal of 6 bases from V and 4 bases from J, the junction contained 5 bases not matched to a gene. This CDR3 spans 14 amino acids. In DNA, the CDR3 is TGCAGTGCGTCGACTAGCGGGGGTGCAGATACGCAGTATTTT. Protein sequence: CSASTSGGADTQYF.

This clonotype was seen a handful of times. The V and J genes are TRBV5-6 and TRBJ2-7; 10 positions match TRBD1. The CDR3 consists of 14 residues. The J segment lost 7 bases and the V segment lost 3 bases, leaving 7 bases of the junction unmatched. Germline CDR1 reads SGHDT; CDR2 reads YYEEEE. CDR3 in DNA: TGTGCCAGCAGCTGGGACAGGGGAAGATGGGAGCAGTACTTC. This codes for CASSWDRGRWEQYF.

The chain has TRBV29-1 and TRBJ2-1, with 10 bases matching TRBD2. J lost 0 bases, V lost 8 bases, and 19 bases had no gene match. This CDR3 has 19 amino acids. The V gene's germline CDR1 is SQVTM and CDR2 ANQGSEA. CDR3 sequence: CSPVGGASGGQSSYNEQFF. The CDR3 nucleotides read TGCAGCCCAGTGGGTGGGGCTAGCGGGGGACAAAGCTCCTACAATGAGCAGTTCTTC.

The chain joins TRBV6-2 or TRBV6-3 to TRBJ2-4, with 8 bases fitting TRBD2. V shed 3 bases and J 2 bases; nucleotides not matched to a gene: 6. The germline CDR1 and CDR2 sequences are MNHEY and SVGEGT. The CDR3 has 16 amino acids. DNA of the CDR3: TGTGCCAGCAGTTATGCCCGGGGGGGCTCCAAAAACATTCAGTACTTC. This codes for CASSYARGGSKNIQYF.

The CDR3 DNA sequence: TGTGCCACCAGCAGAGTCGGGGTGGTTCAGCCCCAGCATTTT. Translated: CATSRVGVVQPQHF. This chain connects TRBV15 to TRBJ1-5; D is unresolved. V was shortened by 1 base and J by 6 bases, with 10 bases between the two germline ends. CDR1 is LNHNV and CDR2 is YYDKDF in the germline V gene (reference sequence). This CDR3 region has 14 residues.

Comment on this clonotype: One end of the junction fails to match germline, which may point to a read error. This chain uses TRBV9 with TRBJ2-7; D uncertain. The J call could be wrong; TRBJ2-5 is a better fit for the DNA end. This CDR3 has 15 residues. Germline assignment: CDR1 SGDLS and CDR2 YYNGEE. The CDR3 nucleotides are TGTGCCAGCAACGTAGGTTCAGTAGGTAGAGAGACCCAGTACTTC. Encoded protein: CASNVGSVGRETQYF.

This clonotype came up a few times. This chain joins TRBV5-5 and TRBJ2-6; 10 nucleotides line up with TRBD1. CDR1 and CDR2 from the germline V gene are SGHKS and YYEKEE (reference sequence). The CDR3 runs to 17 residues. With 6 bases clipped from V and 1 base from J, the junction kept 7 bases outside the gene matches. The CDR3 region is CASTSGTGVSGANVLTF. The CDR3 DNA reads TGTGCCAGCACCTCCGGGACAGGGGTATCTGGGGCCAACGTCCTGACTTTC. Together with reference TRBV5-5 and TRBJ2-6, the CDR3 gives the full variable domain: DAGVTQSPTHLIKTRGQQVTLRCSPISGHKSVSWYQQVLGQGPQFIFQYYEKEERGRGNFPDRFSARQFPNYSSELNVNALLLGDSALYLCASTSGTGVSGANVLTFGAGSRLTVL.

V is TRBV5-1 and J is TRBJ2-7; 13 bases align to TRBD2. The J call is uncertain, as TRBJ2-5 better fits the DNA end. CDR1 and CDR2 (germline): SGHRS, YFSETQ. This CDR3 has 16 amino acids. The CDR3 spells CASSLRGLAGTETQYF. The CDR3 nucleotides read TGCGCCAGCAGCTTGAGGGGACTAGCGGGGACCGAGACCCAGTACTTC.

This clonotype was observed a few times. The chain has TRBV4-2 and TRBJ2-6, with D unresolved. Trimming pared 5 bases from V and 4 bases from J, leaving 12 bases between. Germline V gene lookup returns CDR1 LGHNA and CDR2 YNFKEQ. This CDR3 has 15 amino acids. CDR3 DNA sequence: TGTGCCAGCAGCACCTACCGCGTGGGGGCCAACGTCCTGACTTTC. Protein: CASSTYRVGANVLTF.

The gene calls are TRBV12-3 or TRBV12-4 and TRBJ1-1; the D is unclear. This CDR3 has 13 residues. V was pared by 5 bases and J by 6 bases, with 13 bases between. The CDR3 loop is CASSASFYAEAFF. The CDR3 DNA reads TGTGCCAGCAGTGCCTCGTTTTACGCTGAAGCTTTCTTT.

V gene TRBV6-1 combines with J gene TRBJ2-1; 10 bases align to TRBD2. Near its end, the DNA agrees better with TRBJ2-7, so the J call may be wrong. CDR1 is MNHNS, CDR2 SASEGT, per germline. The CDR3 totals 14 residues. CDR3 in DNA: TGTGCCAGCGGCGAGCGGGGGGGCTTGGATGAGCAGTACTTC. It encodes CASGERGGLDEQYF.